This is a list of T cell receptor beta chains from one sample in a study of T cells in localized non-small cell lung cancer. The protocol was immunoSEQ multiplex PCR, while the TCRdb copy is restricted to in-frame clones and leaves out a portion. The table includes tens of thousands of clones, 75% to 90% detected once. The sequencing here drew on peripheral blood mononuclear cells, taken before any cancer treatment. The receptors derive from a man aged 40-75 years with stage III lung adenocarcinoma. Each CDR3 is given with its conserved first and last residue. The order of the fields is V gene, J gene, CDR3 protein.

v_call: TRBV14; j_call: TRBJ2-7; cdr3_aa: CASSQGRAGKGEQYF
v_call: TRBV5-5; j_call: TRBJ2-7; cdr3_aa: CASSHRGDGAYEQYF
v_call: TRBV11-2; j_call: TRBJ1-1; cdr3_aa: CASSPGVRVTEAFF
v_call: TRBV19; j_call: TRBJ2-7; cdr3_aa: CASSIRTASSYEQYF
v_call: TRBV14; j_call: TRBJ2-1; cdr3_aa: CASSQDRVYNEQFF
v_call: TRBV2; j_call: TRBJ2-3; cdr3_aa: CASSGMRGADTQYF
v_call: TRBV28; j_call: TRBJ2-5; cdr3_aa: CASSLFGGGGTQYF
v_call: TRBV6-6; j_call: TRBJ1-1; cdr3_aa: CASSYPRQEAFF
v_call: TRBV28; j_call: TRBJ1-6; cdr3_aa: CASSRLYPNSPLHF
v_call: TRBV29-1; j_call: TRBJ2-3; cdr3_aa: CSGLGLAGITDTQYF
v_call: TRBV6-1; j_call: TRBJ2-3; cdr3_aa: CASSSGGTQYF
v_call: TRBV9; j_call: TRBJ1-6; cdr3_aa: CASSPRGNSPLHF
v_call: TRBV7-8; j_call: TRBJ2-1; cdr3_aa: CASSLRGSSGSYNEQFF
v_call: TRBV5-1; j_call: TRBJ1-2; cdr3_aa: CASSPIPTDSYGYTF
v_call: TRBV25-1; j_call: TRBJ1-2; cdr3_aa: CASSEGGAGRFNYGYTF
v_call: TRBV6-5; j_call: TRBJ2-3; cdr3_aa: CASSYTAGATDTQYF
v_call: TRBV14; j_call: TRBJ2-1; cdr3_aa: CASSLGLAYYNEQFF
v_call: TRBV18; j_call: TRBJ2-5; cdr3_aa: CASSLAGGLETQYF
v_call: TRBV11-2; j_call: TRBJ1-2; cdr3_aa: CASSPSYGYTF
v_call: TRBV6-5; j_call: TRBJ2-2; cdr3_aa: CASRTGIDTGELFF
v_call: TRBV13; j_call: TRBJ2-1; cdr3_aa: CASSPGLEVGEQFF
v_call: TRBV2; j_call: TRBJ2-1; cdr3_aa: CASKGNYNEQFF
v_call: TRBV7-6; j_call: TRBJ2-5; cdr3_aa: CASSLAAGGPVETQYF
v_call: TRBV11-2; j_call: TRBJ1-2; cdr3_aa: CASSSLTRRLDYGYTF
v_call: TRBV11-3; j_call: TRBJ1-1; cdr3_aa: CASSLGSNTEAFF
v_call: TRBV27; j_call: TRBJ1-1; cdr3_aa: CASSLYTFGEAFF
v_call: TRBV7-6; j_call: TRBJ2-5; cdr3_aa: CASSSGIRSRETQYF
v_call: TRBV19; j_call: TRBJ1-6; cdr3_aa: CASSPQQGVWSSPLHF
v_call: TRBV7-2; j_call: TRBJ1-5; cdr3_aa: CASSLSTGGVQPQHF
v_call: TRBV5-3; j_call: TRBJ1-6; cdr3_aa: CARIWDRVSSSYNSPLHF
v_call: TRBV6-5; j_call: TRBJ1-5; cdr3_aa: CASSQGTGTRRPQHF
v_call: TRBV29-1; j_call: TRBJ2-5; cdr3_aa: CSVRRDRRQETQYF
v_call: TRBV6-5; j_call: TRBJ1-2; cdr3_aa: CASSSWTGNVGYTF
v_call: TRBV5-6; j_call: TRBJ1-1; cdr3_aa: CASSVIWSAEAFF
v_call: TRBV7-7; j_call: TRBJ2-6; cdr3_aa: CAQQPSTQSRANVLTF
v_call: TRBV5-4; j_call: TRBJ1-2; cdr3_aa: CASSSWTGGPYGYTF
v_call: TRBV14; j_call: TRBJ2-1; cdr3_aa: CASSQDWGREYNEQFF
v_call: TRBV11-2; j_call: TRBJ2-3; cdr3_aa: CASSLELGGGATDTQYF
v_call: TRBV28; j_call: TRBJ2-1; cdr3_aa: CASSEPSGGNEQFF
v_call: TRBV18; j_call: TRBJ2-7; cdr3_aa: CASSQPGLAGYEQYF
v_call: TRBV6-5; j_call: TRBJ1-2; cdr3_aa: CASSYGTDYGYTF
v_call: TRBV11-3; j_call: TRBJ2-7; cdr3_aa: CASSLDHWGALSEQYF
v_call: TRBV7-8; j_call: TRBJ1-3; cdr3_aa: CASSLGSRSSGNTIYF
v_call: TRBV29-1; j_call: TRBJ1-2; cdr3_aa: CSVEGDISGYTF
v_call: TRBV27; j_call: TRBJ1-6; cdr3_aa: CASSGSGDILSSYNSPLHF
v_call: TRBV29-1; j_call: TRBJ1-2; cdr3_aa: CSVDPSPNYGYTF
v_call: TRBV6-4; j_call: TRBJ2-2; cdr3_aa: CASSLTGNTGELFF
v_call: TRBV11-2; j_call: TRBJ2-1; cdr3_aa: CASTQGAAYNEQFF
v_call: TRBV7-2; j_call: TRBJ1-1; cdr3_aa: CASRRGLNTEAFF
v_call: TRBV11-3; j_call: TRBJ1-2; cdr3_aa: CASSSLGQGLSF
v_call: TRBV19; j_call: TRBJ1-2; cdr3_aa: CASKYDRSYGYTF
v_call: TRBV5-4; j_call: TRBJ2-5; cdr3_aa: CASRSGGASSQETQYF
v_call: TRBV11-2; j_call: TRBJ2-7; cdr3_aa: CASSLARGSGEQYF
v_call: TRBV7-2; j_call: TRBJ1-5; cdr3_aa: CASSLAGRAQPQHF